The source of this T cell receptor beta chain is a study of resident and recirculating memory T cells in vitiligo. Study details: Shave-biopsy epidermis from lesional and nonlesional skin was sequenced alongside PBMCs. Study-wide results and limits: No unique dominant TCR clone was found in vitiligo lesions.

On this clone itself: Antigen: not known.

Germline V lookup: CDR1 MNHNS, CDR2 SASEGT. With V trimmed by 2 bases and J by 7 bases, 8 bases remained unmatched. This CDR3 is 16 amino acids long. The table came from immunoSEQ multiplex PCR; TCRdb's copy has only in-frame clones and leaves some out. The top ten hold less than 5% of the sample, which has tens of thousands of clones, just over 90% seen once. No change in lesions over the prior 6 months defined stable disease. Patients had to be free of confetti depigmentation, indicating active vitiligo. The specimen sequenced was blood. The sequence derives from a male donor with vitiligo. V gene TRBV6-1 combines with J gene TRBJ1-4; 9 bases line up with TRBD1. The CDR3 is CASSENAGTGTEKLFF. In nucleotides, the CDR3 is TGTGCCAGCAGTGAAAATGCCGGGACAGGGACTGAAAAACTGTTTTTT.